A few counts support the clone carrying this T cell receptor (beta chain). The antigen remains unidentified. This specimen comes from a study of beta chain features in type 1 diabetes. Study-wide points: For cells with high TCR expression, cDNA sequencing could yield over-representation. A moderate, significant TCRB CDR3 shortening appeared in type 1 diabetes across four CD4+ subsets.

Germline V lookup: CDR1 SNHLY, CDR2 FYNNEI. This CDR3 comprises 14 residues. The V and J ends lost 1 base and 7 bases respectively, with 11 bases between them. The isolated RNA, all of it, was reverse transcribed, so expressed TCRB transcripts were what got sequenced. Repertoires were generated with immunoSEQ multiplex PCR, while TCRdb's copy carries only in-frame clones and drops some. Here the sample spans about 640,000 clones, around an eighth being singletons. V gene TRBV2 combines with J gene TRBJ1-5; tentative D call: TRBD1 (5 bases). The source material was naive CD4+ T cells from blood. This TCR was recovered from a man younger than 45 with type 1 diabetes. The CDR3 region is CASSEGGAYQPQHF. The DNA of the CDR3 is TGTGCCAGCAGTGAAGGTGGGGCATACCAGCCCCAGCATTTT.